The 7 T cell receptor beta chains listed next were all sequenced from one sample in a study of T cells after yellow fever vaccination. TCRdb passed the 5' RACE reads through MiXCR, listing each CDR3 protein once. The table shows 300,000 to 400,000 distinct CDR3 sequences, with about 10% occurring only once. The sequenced sample was CD4+ T cells sorted from PBMCs, obtained 45 days after the yellow fever booster vaccination. These receptors were collected from a man between 18 and 29 years old who received the YFV17D yellow fever vaccine.

This clonotype appeared a few times. V is TRBV7-9 and J is TRBJ2-1; 9 bases line up with TRBD1. The trim removed 8 bases at V and 7 bases at J, leaving 9 bases unmatched. The CDR3 runs to 14 residues. The germline V gene has CDR1 SEHNR and CDR2 FQNEAQ (reference sequence). The CDR3 sequence: CASSAGQGVNEQFF. DNA for the CDR3: TGTGCCAGCTCGGCGGGACAGGGCGTGAATGAGCAGTTCTTC.

The chain combines TRBV24-1 with TRBJ1-4; possible D gene TRBD1, 6 bases. Germline V gene lookup returns CDR1 KGHDR and CDR2 SFDVKD. The V gene lost 12 bases and the J gene lost 0 bases, with 16 bases spanning the gap. The CDR3 is 15 amino acids. CDR3 sequence reads: CAGPGQTATNEKLFF. CDR3 bases: TGTGCCGGACCCGGACAGACAGCAACTAATGAAAAACTGTTTTTT.

There are a few counts of this clonotype. The chain recombines TRBV5-1 with TRBJ2-4, with D maybe TRBD1 (5 bases). Germline V CDR1 and CDR2: SGHRS, YFSETQ. Trimming took 0 bases from V and 2 from J, leaving 6 bases between them. The CDR3 loop spans 14 amino acids. CDR3 bases: TGCGCCAGCAGCTTGGAGGGGACCAAAAACATTCAGTACTTC. Protein product: CASSLEGTKNIQYF.

This clonotype occurred many times. The genes are TRBV4-3 and TRBJ2-5; D unresolved. This CDR3 comprises 17 residues. The V end was cut by 1 base, the J end by 1 base, with 16 bases between. Germline lookup yields CDR1 LGHNA and CDR2 YSLEER. The CDR3 bases are TGCGCCAGCAGCCAAGGCCGAGTCCGGGCCTTCCAAGAGACCCAGTACTTC. Translated, it gives CASSQGRVRAFQETQYF.

The rearrangement joins TRBV9 to TRBJ1-2; 8 bases line up with TRBD1. The V and J ends lost 0 bases and 7 bases, in that order; junction bases with no gene match: 8. The CDR3 runs 15 residues. The germline V gene encodes CDR1 SGDLS and CDR2 YYNGEE. The CDR3 reads CASSVGPGGPLGYTF. CDR3 sequence (DNA): TGTGCCAGCAGCGTAGGGCCAGGGGGCCCTCTTGGCTACACCTTC.

This clonotype was found a few times. The chain has TRBV7-9 and TRBJ1-1; no definite D call. Germline V CDR1 and CDR2: SEHNR, FQNEAQ (reference sequence). This CDR3 region has 15 residues. Trimming stripped 3 bases from V and 1 base from J, with 12 bases between. The CDR3 region is CASSFLLVPNTEAFF. The CDR3 DNA reads TGTGCCAGCAGCTTCTTACTAGTCCCGAACACTGAAGCTTTCTTT.

The chain links TRBV7-2 to TRBJ2-1; possible D gene TRBD2, 6 bases. CDR3 length: 13 residues. Germline loops: CDR1 SGHTA, CDR2 FQGNSA. Between the trimmed V and J ends, which lost 6 bases and 6 bases, there was a span of 12 bases. CDR3 coding DNA: TGTGCCAGCAGGCTACTGGGGGGCAATGAGCAGTTCTTC. Protein product: CASRLLGGNEQFF.